These 32 T cell receptor beta chains originate from one sample sequenced in a study of CD8+ T cells in alopecia areata (dated 2018 in TCRdb). The sample's time point label is to be understood as: baseline before oral tofacitinib. To prepare the library, the immunoSEQ multiplex PCR assay was applied. To provide template for TCR sequencing, every sample had RNA extracted and reverse transcribed into cDNA. TCRdb mirrors the immuneACCESS table, restricted to in-frame sequences. Some clones are absent from its copies; in checked studies, under half trace to an unresolved V gene, and the reason for the others is unknown. The sample has around 200,000 clones on record, approximately 62% of them singletons. The ten most abundant clones make up 1.7% of the sample. Sequenced here: CD4+ T cells sorted from blood, sampled at week 0. The receptors were gathered from a human donor with alopecia areata.

This chain joins TRBV19 and TRBJ2-2, with TRBD2 identical over 11 bases. CDR1 is LNHDA, CDR2 SQIVND, per germline (reference sequence). The CDR3 length is 18 residues. Trimming removed 7 bases from V and 7 bases from J; junction bases left unmatched: 17. CDR3 nucleotides: TGTGCCAGTACCCTCCGCCCACTAGCGGGGGCCGGGGTCGGGGAGCTGTTTTTT. Translation gives CASTLRPLAGAGVGELFF. The variable domain in full, completed from reference TRBV19 and TRBJ2-2, reads DGGITQSPKYLFRKEGQNVTLSCEQNLNHDAMYWYRQDPGQGLRLIYYSQIVNDFQKGDIAEGYSVSREKKESFPLTVTSAQKNPTAFYLCASTLRPLAGAGVGELFFGEGSRLTVL.

Here the CDR3 reads CASSSRQGVDEQFF. The DNA of the CDR3 is TGTGCCAGCAGCTCGCGACAGGGGGTCGATGAGCAGTTCTTC. The V gene is TRBV7-2, the J gene TRBJ2-1; the match to TRBD1 covers 9 bases. Trimming at V came to 4 bases and at J to 8 bases, leaving 6 bases not matched to a gene. CDR1 SGHTA and CDR2 FQGNSA come from the germline V gene. The CDR3 totals 14 residues.

The chain is built from TRBV30 and TRBJ1-4; no reliable D call. V lost 2 bases and J lost 8, with 9 bases in between. The CDR3 is 12 residues long. From germline, CDR1 is GTSNPN and CDR2 SVGIG (reference sequence). The DNA of the CDR3 is TGTGCCTGGAGTAAGGCGGGAGAAAAACTGTTTTTT. Its protein is CAWSKAGEKLFF.

The chain links TRBV2 to TRBJ1-6, with TRBD1 matching 7 bases. The CDR3 loop spans 13 amino acids. The V gene end was trimmed by 10 bases and the J gene end by 9 bases; junction bases not matched to a gene: 9. Germline V gene lookup returns CDR1 SNHLY and CDR2 FYNNEI. CDR3 sequence reads: CATTGEVSSPLHF. CDR3 nucleotides: TGTGCCACCACAGGGGAGGTCAGTTCACCCCTCCACTTT.

The CDR3 reads CAWRSGTDTQYF. The CDR3, as DNA: TGTGCCTGGAGATCGGGGACAGATACGCAGTATTTT. The J gene is TRBJ2-3, the V gene TRBV30; D is perhaps TRBD2 (5 bases). The length of the CDR3 is 12 residues. V shed 3 bases and J shed 3 bases, with 7 bases lying between them. The germline V gene has CDR1 GTSNPN and CDR2 SVGIG (reference sequence).

The chain links TRBV4-1 to TRBJ1-5, with unresolved D. The CDR3 is 13 amino acids. The germline V gene encodes CDR1 MGHRA and CDR2 YSYEKL. V shed 1 base and J shed 4 bases, with 5 bases lying between them. The CDR3 nucleotides are TGCGCCAGCAGCCAAGGGTGGAATCAGCCCCAGCATTTT. Its protein is CASSQGWNQPQHF.

The rearrangement joins TRBV2 to TRBJ1-1; 12 bases are shared with TRBD1. Germline CDR1 reads SNHLY; CDR2 reads FYNNEI. This CDR3 is built from 16 residues. J gave up 5 bases and V 6 bases, and 10 bases lay outside the gene matches. In DNA, the CDR3 is TGTGCCAGCAGGGCCCGTGGGACAGGGGGCAGGACTGAAGCTTTCTTT. Residues: CASRARGTGGRTEAFF.

The CDR3 DNA follows: TGCACCATAAGCGGACAGGGTAACACCGGGGAGCTGTTTTTT. It is translated as CTISGQGNTGELFF. This sequence joins TRBV29-1 and TRBJ2-2, with 8 bases identical to TRBD1. CDR1 is SQVTM, CDR2 ANQGSEA, per germline. The CDR3 sequence is 14 residues long.

This chain joins TRBV5-1 and TRBJ2-2, with 9 bases identical to TRBD1. The CDR3 is 15 amino acids. The V gene end was trimmed by 2 bases and the J gene end by 5 bases; junction bases not matched to a gene: 4. CDR1 is SGHRS, CDR2 YFSETQ, per germline. CDR3 nucleotides: TGCGCCAGCAGCTTACGGACAGGGGAGACCGGGGAGCTGTTTTTT. Encoded protein: CASSLRTGETGELFF.

The rearrangement links TRBV29-1 to TRBJ1-5; D not certain. Germline CDR1 and CDR2: SQVTM and ANQGSEA. V gave up 4 bases and J gave up 3 bases, with 7 bases separating them. This CDR3 region has 12 residues. The CDR3 DNA is TGCAGCGTTGCCGGGGTCAATCAGCCCCAGCATTTT. Translated, it gives CSVAGVNQPQHF.

The chain combines TRBV4-1 with TRBJ2-6; TRBD1 is a possible D gene (6 bases). Trimming removed 0 bases from V and 0 bases from J, with 9 bases in between. The CDR3 totals 17 residues. The germline CDR1 and CDR2 sequences are MGHRA and YSYEKL. The CDR3 here is CASSQDQGNSGANVLTF. In DNA, the CDR3 is TGCGCCAGCAGCCAAGATCAGGGGAACTCTGGGGCCAACGTCCTGACTTTC.

This clone was detected many times. This sequence joins TRBV7-2 and TRBJ1-2, with a tentative D call TRBD1 (6 bases). V gave up 6 bases and J gave up 7 bases, with 18 bases separating them. Germline values: CDR1 SGHTA, CDR2 FQGNSA. This CDR3 is 14 amino acids long. CDR3 loop: CASSSPPLGGGYTF. The CDR3 DNA reads as TGTGCCAGCAGTTCCCCCCCGTTAGGGGGTGGCTACACCTTC.

This clone was detected a few times. This sequence joins TRBV7-2 and TRBJ1-2, with D unclear. The CDR3 is made up of 13 amino acids. Germline lookup yields CDR1 SGHTA and CDR2 FQGNSA. V was pared by 1 base and J by 5 bases, with 8 bases between. The CDR3 DNA reads TGTGCCAGCAGCTTAGAGTTGAGTTATGGCTACACCTTC. Residues: CASSLELSYGYTF.

In its sample, this clone was seen a few times. The rearrangement joins TRBV7-2 to TRBJ1-2, with a weak D call TRBD1 (6 bases). V lost 5 bases to trimming and J lost 8 bases, with 24 bases between them. The V gene's germline CDR1 is SGHTA and CDR2 FQGNSA. CDR3 length: 16 residues. The CDR3 reads CASSPRTTETGRGYTF. Here the CDR3 DNA reads TGTGCCAGCAGCCCCCGCACCACGGAAACAGGGCGCGGCTACACCTTC.

This clone was picked up a small number of times. This rearrangement joins TRBV10-2 to TRBJ2-7, with 7 bases identical to TRBD1. V was clipped by 6 bases and J by 5 bases; unmatched bases: 10. Germline values: CDR1 WSHSY, CDR2 SAAADI. This CDR3 contains 14 residues. The CDR3 DNA sequence: TGCGCCAGCAGCCCGAGACAGGGTCCCCACGAGCAGTACTTC. Translated, it gives CASSPRQGPHEQYF.

This clone has more than one count but fewer than ten. CDR3 sequence (DNA): TGTGCCACAAAACAGCCGCAAGAGACCCAGTACTTC. As protein: CATKQPQETQYF. The rearrangement joins TRBV30 to TRBJ2-5; D call uncertain. The CDR3 length is 12 residues. V was trimmed by 8 bases and J by 2 bases, leaving 12 bases between them. Germline V gives CDR1 GTSNPN, CDR2 SVGIG (reference sequence).

The chain recombines TRBV9 with TRBJ2-1; 7 bases fit TRBD2. Germline CDR1 SGDLS, CDR2 YYNGEE. The CDR3 extends over 16 amino acids. V was pared by 0 bases and J by 0 bases, with 3 bases of the junction left unmatched. The CDR3 loop is CASSVVGGSSYNEQFF. CDR3 sequence (DNA): TGTGCCAGCAGCGTAGTAGGCGGGAGCTCCTACAATGAGCAGTTCTTC.

The table lists this clone with a count of one. The genes are TRBV6-5 and TRBJ2-5; 7 nucleotides line up with TRBD1. V lost 6 bases to trimming and J lost 5 bases; unmatched junction nucleotides: 6. CDR1 MNHEY and CDR2 SVGAGI come from the germline V gene. CDR3 size: 13 residues. The CDR3 loop reads CASRYRGSETQYF. In DNA form, the CDR3 reads TGTGCCAGCAGATACAGGGGTTCTGAGACCCAGTACTTC.

The CDR3 coding sequence is TGTGCCAGCAGTTTTGTTTCTAGCGGGGCCAGCACAGATACGCAGTATTTT. Encoded protein: CASSFVSSGASTDTQYF. The rearrangement joins TRBV28 to TRBJ2-3; 9 bases are a match to TRBD2. The germline gives CDR1 MDHEN, CDR2 SYDVKM. This CDR3 is built from 17 residues. Germline trimming cut 3 bases from V and 0 bases from J; bases unmatched to any gene: 7.

The V gene is TRBV25-1, the J gene TRBJ1-1, with no clear D. V was clipped by 3 bases and J by 6 bases, with 5 bases between them. CDR1 is MGHDK and CDR2 is SYGVNS in the germline V gene. The CDR3 has 11 residues. The CDR3 is CASSDLAEAFF. Here the CDR3 DNA reads TGTGCCAGCAGTGACTTAGCTGAAGCTTTCTTT.

CDR3 DNA: TGTGCCAGCTCACCTTGGGGGGGCTCCCCCTACAATGAGCAGTTCTTC. Amino acids: CASSPWGGSPYNEQFF. V gene TRBV18 combines with J gene TRBJ2-1, with a possible D match to TRBD2 (7 bases). CDR3 length: 16 residues. Trimming left V 3 bases short and J 2 bases short, with 14 bases between. The germline V gene has CDR1 KGHSH and CDR2 LQKENI. Drawing the rest from reference TRBV18 and TRBJ2-1, the complete variable domain is NAGVMQNPRHLVRRRGQEARLRCSPMKGHSHVYWYRQLPEEGLKFMVYLQKENIIDESGMPKERFSAEFPKEGPSILRIQQVVRGDSAAYFCASSPWGGSPYNEQFFGPGTRLTVL.

The rearrangement links TRBV7-9 to TRBJ1-5, with 7 bases fitting TRBD1. The CDR3 is 15 residues long. V gave up 2 bases and J gave up 6 bases; unmatched junction bases: 7. Germline V CDR1 and CDR2: SEHNR, FQNEAQ (reference sequence). CDR3 region: CASSLSGQGGQPQHF. CDR3 in DNA: TGTGCCAGCAGCTTATCGGGTCAGGGGGGTCAGCCCCAGCATTTT.

As regards this clone: This same CDR3 is encoded by further DNA sequences in the sample. The chain has TRBV29-1 and TRBJ1-2; no clear D gene. Germline V CDR1 and CDR2: SQVTM, ANQGSEA. Trimming pared 4 bases from V and 4 bases from J, leaving 7 bases between. This CDR3 is 11 amino acids long. CDR3 sequence: CSVGGSYGYTF. CDR3 DNA: TGCAGCGTTGGAGGATCCTATGGCTACACCTTC.

The chain uses TRBV4-3 and TRBJ1-2; perhaps TRBD1 as D (6 bases). The CDR3 consists of 14 residues. Germline-derived CDR1 and CDR2 are LGHNA and YSLEER. V lost 0 bases and J 6 bases, leaving 11 bases between the germline ends. This CDR3 reads CASSQDQGWDGYTF. Here the CDR3 DNA reads TGCGCCAGCAGCCAAGATCAGGGGTGGGATGGCTACACCTTC.

The CDR3 reads CAWRDRDGYTF. CDR3 in DNA: TGTGCCTGGAGGGACAGAGATGGCTACACCTTC. The chain combines TRBV30 with TRBJ1-2, with D possibly TRBD1 on 6 matching bases. This CDR3 has 11 residues. V lost 3 bases and J lost 6, with 8 bases in between. Germline V gives CDR1 GTSNPN, CDR2 SVGIG (reference sequence).

The chain has TRBV5-1 and TRBJ1-1; D possibly corresponds to TRBD1 (6 bases). CDR3 size: 14 residues. V was clipped by 2 bases and J by 1 base, with 9 bases between them. Germline CDR1 reads SGHRS; CDR2 reads YFSETQ. In nucleotides, the CDR3 is TGCGCCAGCAGCTTACAGGGCCCGAACACTGAAGCTTTCTTT. Translated: CASSLQGPNTEAFF.

The J gene is TRBJ2-6, the V gene TRBV29-1; D gene uncertain. Germline CDR1 SQVTM, CDR2 ANQGSEA. This CDR3 is 14 amino acids long. V lost 4 bases to trimming and J lost 2 bases, with 9 bases between them. The CDR3 DNA is TGCAGCGTTGCCCCCCGGACTGGGGCCAACGTCCTGACTTTC. Amino acid sequence: CSVAPRTGANVLTF.

Turning to this clone: Other DNA variants within this sample encode the same CDR3. The chain combines TRBV29-1 with TRBJ2-7; unclear D gene. The V gene lost 3 bases and the J gene lost 2 bases, with 8 bases spanning the gap. Germline loops: CDR1 SQVTM, CDR2 ANQGSEA. This CDR3 spans 12 amino acids. The CDR3 DNA follows: TGCAGCGTTGAGAAGGGAACCTACGAGCAGTACTTC. This sequence encodes CSVEKGTYEQYF.

This clone was picked up one time. This chain connects TRBV4-3 to TRBJ2-1; D possibly corresponds to TRBD1 (5 bases). The CDR3 is made up of 16 amino acids. Germline CDR1 reads LGHNA; CDR2 reads YSLEER. The V and J ends lost 1 base and 3 bases respectively, with 13 bases between them. DNA for the CDR3: TGCGCCAGCAGCCAAGTTGACAGAAGATTCTACAATGAGCAGTTCTTC. Amino acid sequence: CASSQVDRRFYNEQFF.

The chain combines TRBV29-1 with TRBJ2-3; D is unresolved. Germline CDR1 and CDR2: SQVTM and ANQGSEA. CDR3 length: 11 residues. Trimming took 4 bases from V and 4 from J, leaving 6 bases between them. Here the CDR3 DNA reads TGCAGCGTTGGTGGGCCAGATACGCAGTATTTT. Amino acids: CSVGGPDTQYF.

The chain recombines TRBV7-2 with TRBJ1-1; no reliable D call. V shed 7 bases and J shed 5 bases, with 17 bases lying between them. The germline gives CDR1 SGHTA, CDR2 FQGNSA. The CDR3 loop spans 14 amino acids. This CDR3 reads CASTLRSGWTEAFF. In DNA, the CDR3 is TGTGCCAGCACGCTGAGGAGTGGTTGGACTGAAGCTTTCTTT.

CDR3 region: CASSVEGDIQYF. The CDR3 nucleotides are TGTGCCAGCAGCGTAGAAGGGGACATTCAGTACTTC. The chain uses TRBV9 and TRBJ2-4; TRBD1 is a possible D gene (5 bases). Germline V gene sequence: CDR1 SGDLS, CDR2 YYNGEE. Trimming removed 0 bases at V and 8 bases at J, with 6 bases between. The CDR3 spans 12 residues.